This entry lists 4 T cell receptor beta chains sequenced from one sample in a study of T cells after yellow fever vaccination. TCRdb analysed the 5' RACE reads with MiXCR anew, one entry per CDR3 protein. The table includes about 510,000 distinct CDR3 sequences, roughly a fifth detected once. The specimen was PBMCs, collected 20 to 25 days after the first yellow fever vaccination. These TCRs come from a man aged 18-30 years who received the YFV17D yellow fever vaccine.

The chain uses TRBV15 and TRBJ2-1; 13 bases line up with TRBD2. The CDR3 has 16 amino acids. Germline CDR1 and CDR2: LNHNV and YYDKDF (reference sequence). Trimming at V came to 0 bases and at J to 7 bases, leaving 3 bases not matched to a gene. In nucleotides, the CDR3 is TGTGCCACCAGCAGAGAGGGACTAGCGGGGCGGAATGAGCAGTTCTTC. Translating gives CATSREGLAGRNEQFF.

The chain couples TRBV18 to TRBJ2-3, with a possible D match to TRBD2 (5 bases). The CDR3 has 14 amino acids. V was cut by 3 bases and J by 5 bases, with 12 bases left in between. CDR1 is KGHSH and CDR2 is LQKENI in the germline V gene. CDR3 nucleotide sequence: TGTGCCAGCTCACCCCTTTCACGGGGAGATACGCAGTATTTT. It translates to CASSPLSRGDTQYF.

This CDR3 reads CASSFQEQETQYF. DNA for the CDR3: TGCGCCAGCAGCTTCCAAGAACAAGAGACCCAGTACTTC. V and J are TRBV5-1 and TRBJ2-5; D is undetermined. V was clipped by 2 bases and J by 2 bases, with 7 bases between them. Looked up from germline, CDR1 is SGHRS and CDR2 is YFSETQ. This CDR3 has 13 amino acids.

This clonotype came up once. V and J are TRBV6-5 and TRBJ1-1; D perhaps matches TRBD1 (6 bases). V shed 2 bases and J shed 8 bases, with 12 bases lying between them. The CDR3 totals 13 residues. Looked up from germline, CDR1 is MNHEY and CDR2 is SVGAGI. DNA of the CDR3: TGTGCCAGCAGTTACCCCGGGGGGGGCGAAGCTTTCTTT. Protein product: CASSYPGGGEAFF.